The text below deals with one T cell receptor (beta chain). Its antigen remains unknown. This entry is derived from a study of OX40 agonist ivuxolimab in advanced cancers. Study-level information: In this cohort, patients received ivuxolimab, an agonistic anti-OX40 (CD134) antibody. Broader study findings: What antigens the expanded peripheral T cells recognized was never established. The mean number of expanded clones was higher in CD8+ T cells than in CD4+. Partial responders treated at 0.1-3.0 mg/kg exhibited clonal expansion among the lowest measured.

Germline CDR1 reads WSHSY; CDR2 reads SAAADI. V was pared by 8 bases and J by 5 bases, with 18 bases between. The CDR3 is made up of 15 amino acids. Sequenced by immunoSEQ multiplex PCR; TCRdb stores in-frame clones only, minus some. This table has more than 20,000 clones, 85% appearing once. Specimen: CD4+ or CD8+ T cells sorted from blood, collected in a trial of the OX40 agonist ivuxolimab. V is TRBV10-2 and J is TRBJ2-2, with D possibly being TRBD1 or TRBD2 (5 bases each). The TCR sequence derives from an adult with an advanced solid tumor such as melanoma, head and neck, liver or kidney cancer. The CDR3 DNA sequence: TGCGCCAGCTTTGATGGGGGATTAGTGACCGGGGAGCTGTTTTTT. The encoded protein is CASFDGGLVTGELFF.